This paragraph reports one T cell receptor (beta chain). Its antigen specificity is not known. Per-base quality was not reported, and no clone a single base away is much larger than it. The entry originates in a study of OX40 agonist ivuxolimab in advanced cancers. For the wider study: Ivuxolimab was an agonistic, fully human IgG2 monoclonal antibody directed against OX40 (CD134), a costimulatory receptor. The paper describes the monotherapy dose-escalation part (N of about 47 patients) of the phase I trial of ivuxolimab. Peripheral TCRbeta sequencing was intended to test whether TCR sequence diversity was altered and clonal T-cell expansion was caused by ivuxolimab. Of the 50 to 55 dose-escalation patients, hepatocellular carcinoma was present in around 20, melanoma in some 15, renal cell carcinoma in 9 and head and neck cancer in 9. Prior anti-PD-1, anti-PD-L1 or anti-CTLA-4 therapy was permitted, and checkpoint inhibitors had been received by under 50% of dose-escalation patients. Partial responses occurred in three dose-escalation patients, of whom one had hepatocellular carcinoma and two had cutaneous melanoma. In the dose-escalation cohort, around four fifths of patients were male, and the mean age was roughly 60 years, with a range of about 23 to 85. Intravenous ivuxolimab was administered to patients every 2 weeks at six dose levels: 0.01, 0.1, 0.3, 1.5, 3 and 10 mg/kg. Study-wide conclusions, independent of this receptor: On average, CD8+ T cells showed more expanded clones than CD4+ T cells after ivuxolimab. In the 0.1-3.0 mg/kg groups, partial responders were among the patients with the lowest normalized peripheral clonal expansion, particularly in CD8+ T cells. Low levels of normalized T-cell clonal expansion were also seen in some nonresponding patients. At doses from 0.1 to 3.0 mg/kg, clonal expansion was seen in both CD4+ and CD8+ blood T cells between baseline and week 6. Which antigens the clonally expanded peripheral T cells were specific for was not determined.

The trial excluded patients who had a history of autoimmune disease or were on systemic immunosuppression. Peripheral blood for TCR sequencing was collected from all dose cohorts at baseline, on cycle 4 day 1, and on cycle 7 day 1. The samples were drawn from a first-in-human, open-label, multicenter phase I dose-escalation trial of ivuxolimab. Adults with locally advanced or metastatic melanoma, renal cell, hepatocellular, or head and neck squamous cell carcinoma were enrolled in the trial. Before TCR sequencing, CD4+ T cells and CD8+ T cells were sorted from peripheral blood as separate populations. Between the V and J ends, shortened by 2 bases and 5 bases respectively, the junction contains 15 bases. Inclusive of the bounding cysteine and phenylalanine, the CDR3 is 15 residues long. The read is trimmed to its CDR3 DNA, 45 bases read in frame from base 1. The germline V gene supplies CDR1 KGHSH and CDR2 LQKENI.

To sequence the TCRbeta CDR3 region, genomic DNA was isolated from the sorted cells. The immunoSEQ Assay was used for sequencing of TCRbeta CDR3 regions. This immuneACCESS table, as held by TCRdb, lists in-frame sequences with V and J called but not all clones. Of the missing ones, under half trace to an unresolved V gene in checked studies; the others have no known cause. The sample includes more than 95,000 clones, with roughly 95% observed a single time. The ten largest make up more than 0.15% of the sample. The receptor chain draws on TRBV18 and TRBJ1-1, and perhaps TRBD1 as D gene, on 6 matching bases. The TCR was taken from an adult with an advanced solid tumor such as melanoma, head and neck, liver or kidney cancer. The input for sequencing was CD4+ or CD8+ T cells sorted from blood, taken in a trial of the OX40 agonist ivuxolimab. In nucleotides, the sequence is TGTGCCAGCTCACCATCGGGGGGCGAGGGGACTGAAGCTTTCTTT. Translated, this gives CASSPSGGEGTEAFF.